This TCR beta chain was sequenced during a study of blood T cells in healthy people across ages. Study outcomes and limitations: Changes seen in expanded clonotypes were possibly confounded by donor CMV status left unknown. With age, beta diversity per million T cells declined roughly linearly, significantly by 40. It was held that diversity estimates obtained from one million T cells represented underestimates. Versus aged donors, long-lived donors had higher diversity and more naive CD4+ cells.

A note on this clonotype: Its antigen is currently unknown.

Germline assignment: CDR1 LGHDT and CDR2 YNNKEL (reference sequence). The length of the CDR3 is 15 residues. V lost 1 base to trimming and J lost 2 bases, with 9 bases between them. Combining a sample-barcoded 5' primer with a J-beta primer mix, a second PCR ran for roughly 7 to 12 cycles. MiXCR was run by TCRdb on the 5' RACE reads, yielding one entry per CDR3 protein. The sample holds about 320,000 distinct CDR3 sequences; around 27% are singletons and the top ten take 25% to 30%. The sample was blood. The chain uses TRBV3-1 and TRBJ1-3; D call uncertain. This sequence was found in a woman in her 70s in good health. DNA of the CDR3: TGTGCCAGCAGCCAAGGGGGTTTCCCTGGAAACACCATATATTTT. Translated, it gives CASSQGGFPGNTIYF.